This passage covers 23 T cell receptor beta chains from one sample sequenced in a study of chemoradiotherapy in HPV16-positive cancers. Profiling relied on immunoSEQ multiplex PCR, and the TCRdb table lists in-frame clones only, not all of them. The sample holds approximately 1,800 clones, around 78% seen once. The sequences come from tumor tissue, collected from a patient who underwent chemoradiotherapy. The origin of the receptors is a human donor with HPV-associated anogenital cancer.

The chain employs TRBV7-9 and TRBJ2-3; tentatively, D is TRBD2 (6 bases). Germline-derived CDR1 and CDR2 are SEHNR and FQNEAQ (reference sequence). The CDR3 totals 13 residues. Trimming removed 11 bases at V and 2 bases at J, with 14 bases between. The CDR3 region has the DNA TGTGCCTCCGGGGGACTCTCCACAGATACGCAGTATTTT. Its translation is CASGGLSTDTQYF.

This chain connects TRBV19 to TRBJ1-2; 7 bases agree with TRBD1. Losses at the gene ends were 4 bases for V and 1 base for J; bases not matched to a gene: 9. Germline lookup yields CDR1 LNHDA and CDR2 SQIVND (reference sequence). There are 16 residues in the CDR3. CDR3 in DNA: TGTGCCAGTAGTAGAGCGGGACAGAATCATAACTATGGCTACACCTTC. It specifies CASSRAGQNHNYGYTF.

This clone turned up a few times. CDR3 nucleotides: TGTGCCAGCAGCTTAGGGGGACGGAGCGGGTGGTACGAGCAGTACTTC. It translates to CASSLGGRSGWYEQYF. The J gene is TRBJ2-7, the V gene TRBV7-2; D may be TRBD2 (6 bases). There are 16 residues in the CDR3. From germline, CDR1 is SGHTA and CDR2 FQGNSA. Trimming removed 1 base from V and 4 bases from J, with 17 bases in between.

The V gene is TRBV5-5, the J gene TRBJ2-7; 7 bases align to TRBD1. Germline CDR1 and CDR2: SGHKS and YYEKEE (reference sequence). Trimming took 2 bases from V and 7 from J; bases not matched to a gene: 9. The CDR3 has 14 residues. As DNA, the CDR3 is TGTGCCAGCAGCTTTGGGACAGTTGGTAGTGAGCAGTACTTC. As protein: CASSFGTVGSEQYF.

CDR3 sequence: CSVEAGGNEKLFF. CDR3 DNA: TGCAGCGTTGAAGCGGGAGGTAATGAAAAACTGTTTTTT. The chain combines TRBV29-1 with TRBJ1-4; the D is unclear. The CDR3 contains 13 residues. V lost 1 base and J lost 4, with 7 bases in between. CDR1 SQVTM and CDR2 ANQGSEA come from the germline V gene. Supplemented by reference TRBV29-1 and TRBJ1-4, the full variable domain reads SAVISQKPSRDICQRGTSLTIQCQVDSQVTMMFWYRQQPGQSLTLIATANQGSEATYESGFVIDKFPISRPNLTFSTLTVSNMSPEDSSIYLCSVEAGGNEKLFFGSGTQLSVL.

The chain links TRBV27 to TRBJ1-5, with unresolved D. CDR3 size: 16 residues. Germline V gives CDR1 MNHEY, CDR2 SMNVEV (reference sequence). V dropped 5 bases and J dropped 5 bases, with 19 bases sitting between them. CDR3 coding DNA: TGTGCCAGCAGTCCCAGACTGACCCACCTTGATCAGCCCCAGCATTTT. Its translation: CASSPRLTHLDQPQHF.

CDR3 DNA: TGCGCCAGCAGCCAAGGCGGGGTCATCGGGGAGCTGTTTTTT. Translation gives CASSQGGVIGELFF. The rearrangement joins TRBV4-1 to TRBJ2-2, with D maybe TRBD2 (6 bases). V shed 1 base and J shed 7 bases, with 10 bases lying between them. Germline loops: CDR1 MGHRA, CDR2 YSYEKL. The CDR3 has 14 residues.

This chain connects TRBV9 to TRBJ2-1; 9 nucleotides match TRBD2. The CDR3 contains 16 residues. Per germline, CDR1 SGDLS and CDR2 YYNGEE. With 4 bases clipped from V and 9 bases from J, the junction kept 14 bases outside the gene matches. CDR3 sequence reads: CASSPLRGGAISEQFF. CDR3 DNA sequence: TGTGCCAGCAGCCCCCTCCGCGGGGGGGCGATCAGTGAGCAGTTCTTC.

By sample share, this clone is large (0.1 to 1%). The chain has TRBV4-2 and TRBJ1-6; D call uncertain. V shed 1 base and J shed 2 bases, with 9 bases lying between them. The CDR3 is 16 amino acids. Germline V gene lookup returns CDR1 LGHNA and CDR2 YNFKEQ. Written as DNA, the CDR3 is TGTGCCAGCAGCCAAGGGGGTACCGCCTATAATTCACCCCTCCACTTT. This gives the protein CASSQGGTAYNSPLHF.

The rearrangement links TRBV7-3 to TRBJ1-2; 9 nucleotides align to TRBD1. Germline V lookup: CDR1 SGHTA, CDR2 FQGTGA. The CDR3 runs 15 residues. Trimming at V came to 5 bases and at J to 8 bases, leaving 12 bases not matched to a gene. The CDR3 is CASSPTGTGWNGYTF. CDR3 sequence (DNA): TGTGCCAGCAGCCCGACCGGGACAGGGTGGAACGGCTACACCTTC.

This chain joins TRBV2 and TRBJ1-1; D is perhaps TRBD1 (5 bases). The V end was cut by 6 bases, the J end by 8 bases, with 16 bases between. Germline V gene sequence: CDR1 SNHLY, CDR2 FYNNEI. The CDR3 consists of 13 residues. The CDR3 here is CASSKDITGEAFF. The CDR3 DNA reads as TGTGCCAGCAGCAAGGACATTACGGGAGAAGCTTTCTTT.

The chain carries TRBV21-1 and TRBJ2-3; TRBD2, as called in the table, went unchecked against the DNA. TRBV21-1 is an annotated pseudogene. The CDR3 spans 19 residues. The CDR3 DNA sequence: TGTGCCAGCAGTTGGACCGGGACTAGCGGGGGGGCGGAGACAGATACGCAGTATTTT. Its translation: CASSWTGTSGGAETDTQYF.

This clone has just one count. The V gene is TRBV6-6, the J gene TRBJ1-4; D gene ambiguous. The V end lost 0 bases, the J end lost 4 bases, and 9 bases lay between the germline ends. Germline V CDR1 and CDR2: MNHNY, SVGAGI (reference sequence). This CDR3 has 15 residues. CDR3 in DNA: TGTGCCAGCAGTTACTCGCGGACCCTTAATGAAAAACTGTTTTTT. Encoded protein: CASSYSRTLNEKLFF.

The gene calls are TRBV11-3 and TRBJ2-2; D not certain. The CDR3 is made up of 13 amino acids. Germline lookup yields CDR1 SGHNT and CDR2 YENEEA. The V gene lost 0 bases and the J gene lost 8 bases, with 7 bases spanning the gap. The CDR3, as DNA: TGTGCCAGCAGCTTAGAAAGTCCGGGGGAGCTGTTTTTT. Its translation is CASSLESPGELFF.

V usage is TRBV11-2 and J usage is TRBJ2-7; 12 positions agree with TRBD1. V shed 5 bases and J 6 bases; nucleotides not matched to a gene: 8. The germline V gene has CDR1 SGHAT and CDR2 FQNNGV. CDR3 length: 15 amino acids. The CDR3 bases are TGTGCCAGCAGCCCCGGGACAGGGGGCCGCTCCGAGCAGTACTTC. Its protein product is CASSPGTGGRSEQYF.

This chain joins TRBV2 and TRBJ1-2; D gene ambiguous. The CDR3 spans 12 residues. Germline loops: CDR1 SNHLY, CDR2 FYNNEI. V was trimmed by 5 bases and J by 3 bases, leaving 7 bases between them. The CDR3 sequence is CASSTRDYGYTF. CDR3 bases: TGTGCCAGCAGTACACGGGACTATGGCTACACCTTC.

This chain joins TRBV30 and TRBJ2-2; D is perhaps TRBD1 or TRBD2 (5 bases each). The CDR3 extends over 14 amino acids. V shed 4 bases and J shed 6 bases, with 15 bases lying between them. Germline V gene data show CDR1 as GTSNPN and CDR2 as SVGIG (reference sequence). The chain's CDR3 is CAWMRGSLSGELFF. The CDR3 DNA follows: TGTGCCTGGATGAGGGGCAGTTTATCCGGGGAGCTGTTTTTT.

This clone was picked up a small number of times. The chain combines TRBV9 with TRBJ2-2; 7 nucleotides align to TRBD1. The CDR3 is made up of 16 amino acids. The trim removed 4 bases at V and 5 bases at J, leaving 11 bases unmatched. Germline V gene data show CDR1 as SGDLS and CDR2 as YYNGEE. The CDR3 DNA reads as TGTGCCAGCAGCTTCAACCGGGACAGAGATACCGGGGAGCTGTTTTTT. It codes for CASSFNRDRDTGELFF. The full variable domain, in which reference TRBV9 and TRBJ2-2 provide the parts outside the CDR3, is DSGVTQTPKHLITATGQRVTLRCSPRSGDLSVYWYQQSLDQGLQFLIQYYNGEERAKGNILERFSAQQFPDLHSELNLSSLELGDSALYFCASSFNRDRDTGELFFGEGSRLTVL.

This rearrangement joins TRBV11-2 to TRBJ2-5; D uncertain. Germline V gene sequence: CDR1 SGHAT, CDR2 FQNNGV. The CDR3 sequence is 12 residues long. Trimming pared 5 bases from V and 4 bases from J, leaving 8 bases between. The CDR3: CASSVRIETQYF. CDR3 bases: TGTGCCAGCAGCGTCCGAATAGAGACCCAGTACTTC. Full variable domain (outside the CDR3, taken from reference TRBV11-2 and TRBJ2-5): EAGVAQSPRYKIIEKRQSVAFWCNPISGHATLYWYQQILGQGPKLLIQFQNNGVVDDSQLPKDRFSAERLKGVDSTLKIQPAKLEDSAVYLCASSVRIETQYFGPGTRLLVL.

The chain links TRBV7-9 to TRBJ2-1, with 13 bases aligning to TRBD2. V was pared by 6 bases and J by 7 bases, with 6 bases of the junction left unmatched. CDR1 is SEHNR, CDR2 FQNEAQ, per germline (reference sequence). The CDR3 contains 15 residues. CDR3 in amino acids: CASSLLAGGLNEQFF. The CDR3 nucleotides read TGTGCCAGCAGTTTACTAGCGGGGGGGCTAAATGAGCAGTTCTTC.

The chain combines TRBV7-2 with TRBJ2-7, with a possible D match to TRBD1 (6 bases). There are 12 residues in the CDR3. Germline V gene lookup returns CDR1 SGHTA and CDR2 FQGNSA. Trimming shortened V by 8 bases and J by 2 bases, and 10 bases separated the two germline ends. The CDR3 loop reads CASARGTYEQYF. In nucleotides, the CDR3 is TGTGCCAGCGCAAGGGGGACCTACGAGCAGTACTTC.

This CDR3 is CAWDPGQRSYEQYF. CDR3 DNA sequence: TGTGCCTGGGACCCGGGACAGCGCTCCTACGAGCAGTACTTC. The chain couples TRBV30 to TRBJ2-7, with 7 bases matching TRBD1. V shed 5 bases and J 0 bases; nucleotides not matched to a gene: 7. This CDR3 has 14 amino acids. CDR1 and CDR2 (germline): GTSNPN, SVGIG (reference sequence). The full variable domain, completed using reference TRBV30 and TRBJ2-7, is SQTIHQWPATLVQPVGSPLSLECTVEGTSNPNLYWYRQAAGRGLQLLFYSVGIGQISSEVPQNLSASRPQDRQFILSSKKLLLSDSGFYLCAWDPGQRSYEQYFGPGTRLTVT.

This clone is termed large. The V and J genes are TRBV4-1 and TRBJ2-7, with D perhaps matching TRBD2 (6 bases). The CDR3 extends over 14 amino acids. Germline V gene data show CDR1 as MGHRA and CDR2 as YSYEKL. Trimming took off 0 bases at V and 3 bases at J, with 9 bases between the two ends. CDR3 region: CASSQEGTDYEQYF. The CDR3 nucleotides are TGCGCCAGCAGCCAAGAGGGGACTGACTACGAGCAGTACTTC.